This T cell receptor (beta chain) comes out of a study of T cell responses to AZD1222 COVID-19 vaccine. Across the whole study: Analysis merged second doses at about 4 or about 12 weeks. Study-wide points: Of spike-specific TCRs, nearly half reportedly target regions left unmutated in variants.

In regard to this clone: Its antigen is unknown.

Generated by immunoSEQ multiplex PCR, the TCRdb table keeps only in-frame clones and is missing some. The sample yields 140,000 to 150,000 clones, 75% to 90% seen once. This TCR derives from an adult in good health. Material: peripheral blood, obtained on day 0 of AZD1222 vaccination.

CDR3 region: CATGPGLPNSPLHF. The CDR3 nucleotides read TGTGCCACAGGGCCGGGACTGCCAAATTCACCCCTCCACTTT. V is TRBV30 and J is TRBJ1-6; weak D call: TRBD1 (6 bases). Germline CDR1 reads GTSNPN; CDR2 reads SVGIG (reference sequence). V was cut by 8 bases and J by 7 bases, with 18 bases left in between. The CDR3 has 14 residues.